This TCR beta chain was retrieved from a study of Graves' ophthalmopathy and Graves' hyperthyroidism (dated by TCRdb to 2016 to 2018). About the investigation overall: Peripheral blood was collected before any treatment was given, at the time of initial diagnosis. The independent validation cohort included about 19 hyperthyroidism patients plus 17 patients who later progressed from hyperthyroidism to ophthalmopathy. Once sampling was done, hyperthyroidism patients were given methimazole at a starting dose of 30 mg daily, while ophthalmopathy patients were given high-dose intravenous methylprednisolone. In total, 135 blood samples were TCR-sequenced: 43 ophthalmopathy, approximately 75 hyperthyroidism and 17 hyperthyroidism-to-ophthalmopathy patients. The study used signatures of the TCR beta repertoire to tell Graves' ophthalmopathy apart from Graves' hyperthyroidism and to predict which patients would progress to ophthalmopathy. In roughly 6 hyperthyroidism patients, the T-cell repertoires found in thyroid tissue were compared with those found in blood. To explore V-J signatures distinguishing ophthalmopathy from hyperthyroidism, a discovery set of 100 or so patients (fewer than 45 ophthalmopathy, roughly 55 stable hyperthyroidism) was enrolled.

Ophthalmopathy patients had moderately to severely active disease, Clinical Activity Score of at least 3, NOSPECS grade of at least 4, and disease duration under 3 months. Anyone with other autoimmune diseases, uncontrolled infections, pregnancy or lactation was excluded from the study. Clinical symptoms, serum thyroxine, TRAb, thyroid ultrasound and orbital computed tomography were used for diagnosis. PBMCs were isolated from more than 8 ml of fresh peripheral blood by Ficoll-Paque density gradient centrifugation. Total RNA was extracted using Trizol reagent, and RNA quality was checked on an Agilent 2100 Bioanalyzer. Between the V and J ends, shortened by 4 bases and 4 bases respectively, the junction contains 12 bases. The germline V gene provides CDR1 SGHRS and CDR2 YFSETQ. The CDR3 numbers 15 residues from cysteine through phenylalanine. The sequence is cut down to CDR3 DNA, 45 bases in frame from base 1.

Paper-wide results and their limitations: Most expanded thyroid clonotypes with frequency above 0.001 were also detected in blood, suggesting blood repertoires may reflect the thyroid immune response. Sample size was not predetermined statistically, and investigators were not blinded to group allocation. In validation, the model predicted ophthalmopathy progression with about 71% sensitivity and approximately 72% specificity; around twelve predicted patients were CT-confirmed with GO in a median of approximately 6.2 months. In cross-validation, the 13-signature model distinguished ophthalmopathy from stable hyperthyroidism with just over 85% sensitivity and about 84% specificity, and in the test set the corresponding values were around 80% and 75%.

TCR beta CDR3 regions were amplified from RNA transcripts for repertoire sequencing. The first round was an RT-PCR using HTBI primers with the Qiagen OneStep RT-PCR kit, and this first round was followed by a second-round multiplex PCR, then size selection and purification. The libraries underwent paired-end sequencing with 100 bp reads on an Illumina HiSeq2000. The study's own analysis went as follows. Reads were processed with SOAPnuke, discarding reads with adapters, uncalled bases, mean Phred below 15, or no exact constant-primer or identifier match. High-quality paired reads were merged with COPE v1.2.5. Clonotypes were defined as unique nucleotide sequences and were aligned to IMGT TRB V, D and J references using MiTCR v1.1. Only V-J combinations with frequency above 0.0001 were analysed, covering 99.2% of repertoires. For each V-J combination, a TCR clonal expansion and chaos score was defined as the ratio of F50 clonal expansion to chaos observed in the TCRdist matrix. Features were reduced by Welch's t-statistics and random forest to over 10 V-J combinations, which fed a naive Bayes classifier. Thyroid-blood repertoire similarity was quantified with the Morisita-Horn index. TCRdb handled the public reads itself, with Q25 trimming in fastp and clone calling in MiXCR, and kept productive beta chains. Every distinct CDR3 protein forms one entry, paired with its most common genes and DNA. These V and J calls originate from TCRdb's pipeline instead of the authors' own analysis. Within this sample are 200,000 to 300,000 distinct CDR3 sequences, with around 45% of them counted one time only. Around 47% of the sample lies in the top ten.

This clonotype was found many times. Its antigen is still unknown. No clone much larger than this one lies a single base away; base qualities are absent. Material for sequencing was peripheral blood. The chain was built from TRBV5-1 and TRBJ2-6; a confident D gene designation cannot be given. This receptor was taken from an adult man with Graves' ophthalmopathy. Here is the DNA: TGCGCCAGCAGCCCGACCCTAACCGGGGCCAACGTCCTGACTTTC. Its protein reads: CASSPTLTGANVLTF. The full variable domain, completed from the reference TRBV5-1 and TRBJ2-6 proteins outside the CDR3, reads KAGVTQTPRYLIKTRGQQVTLSCSPISGHRSVSWYQQTPGQGLQFLFEYFSETQRNKGNFPGRFSGRQFSNSRSEMNVSTLELGDSALYLCASSPTLTGANVLTFGAGSRLTVL.